This T cell receptor beta chain was recovered during a study of PD-L1 blockade in urothelial cancer. For the study at large: Timepoints chosen for blood analysis were 3 weeks (second dose) and 6 weeks after treatment start.

J gave up 2 bases and V 7 bases, and 9 bases lay outside the gene matches. This CDR3 is 16 amino acids long. Per germline, CDR1 MNHEY and CDR2 SMNVEV (reference sequence). As for time point: peripheral blood 6 weeks after treatment start. All patients carried locally advanced or metastatic urothelial carcinoma. On this clone: What it binds is unknown.

Study results and caveats: Pretreatment TCR clonality in blood under the median foretold superior survival.

Method: immunoSEQ multiplex PCR; TCRdb's copy keeps in-frame clones and lacks some. Found here are about 40,000 clones, 80% to 90% of them singletons; the top ten hold over 2.5%. This chain joins TRBV27 and TRBJ2-7, with TRBD1 matching over 12 bases. The specimen comprised PBMCs, sampled around atezolizumab (anti-PD-L1) treatment. The sequence was collected from a man between 65 and 79 years old with urothelial cancer. The chain's CDR3 is CASTPRGQGAAYEQYF. CDR3 bases: TGTGCCAGCACACCGAGGGGACAGGGGGCTGCCTACGAGCAGTACTTC.